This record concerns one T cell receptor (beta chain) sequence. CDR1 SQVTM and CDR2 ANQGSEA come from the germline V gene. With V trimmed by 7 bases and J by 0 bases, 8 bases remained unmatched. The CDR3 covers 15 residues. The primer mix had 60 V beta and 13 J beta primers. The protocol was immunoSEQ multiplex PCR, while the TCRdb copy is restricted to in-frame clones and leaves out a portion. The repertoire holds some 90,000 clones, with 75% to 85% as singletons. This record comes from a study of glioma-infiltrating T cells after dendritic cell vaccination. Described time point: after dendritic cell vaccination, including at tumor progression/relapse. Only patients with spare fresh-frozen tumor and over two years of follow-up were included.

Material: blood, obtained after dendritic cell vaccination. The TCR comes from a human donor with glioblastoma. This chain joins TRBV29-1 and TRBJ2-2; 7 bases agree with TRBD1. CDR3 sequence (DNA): TGCAGCGGGACCCGGGACAGTTCGAACACCGGGGAGCTGTTTTTT. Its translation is CSGTRDSSNTGELFF.